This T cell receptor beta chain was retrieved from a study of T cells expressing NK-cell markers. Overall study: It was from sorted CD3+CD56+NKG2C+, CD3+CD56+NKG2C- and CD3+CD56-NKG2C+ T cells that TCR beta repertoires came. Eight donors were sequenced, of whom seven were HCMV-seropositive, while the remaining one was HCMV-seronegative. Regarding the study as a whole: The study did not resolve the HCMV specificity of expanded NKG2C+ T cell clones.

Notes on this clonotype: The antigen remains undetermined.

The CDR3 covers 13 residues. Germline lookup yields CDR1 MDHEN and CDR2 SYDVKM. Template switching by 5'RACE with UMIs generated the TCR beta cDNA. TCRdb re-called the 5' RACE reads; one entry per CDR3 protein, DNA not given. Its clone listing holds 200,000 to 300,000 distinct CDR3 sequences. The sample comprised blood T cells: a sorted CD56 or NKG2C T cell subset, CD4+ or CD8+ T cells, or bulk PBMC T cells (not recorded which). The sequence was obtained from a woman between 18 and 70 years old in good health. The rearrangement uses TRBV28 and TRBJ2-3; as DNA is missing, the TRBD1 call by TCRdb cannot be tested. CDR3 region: CASTDRAWDTQYF.